One sample yielded the 26 T cell receptor beta chains listed below, sequenced in a study of blood T cell repertoires in COVID-19. Here immunoSEQ multiplex PCR was the method, and the copy in TCRdb shows in-frame clones only, minus some. The sample includes around 140,000 clones, approximately 90% seen only once; the top ten take approximately 0.98%. Sequences were obtained from peripheral blood. The receptors here all came from a woman aged 45 to 65 with acute or convalescent COVID-19.

The genes are TRBV3-1 (or the pseudogene TRBV3-2) and TRBJ2-1, with 15 positions matching TRBD2. Germline assignment: CDR1 LGHDT and CDR2 YNNKEL (reference sequence). V shed 4 bases, J shed 6 bases, and the junction held 10 bases outside the gene matches. This CDR3 has 18 residues. The CDR3 DNA is TGTGCCAGCAGCCCCCGGACTAGCGGGAGGGCCAGGGGCAATGAGCAGTTCTTC. It translates to CASSPRTSGRARGNEQFF.

The rearrangement links TRBV29-1 to TRBJ1-5; 9 nucleotides align to TRBD1. The CDR3 is made up of 14 amino acids. Trimming at V came to 4 bases and at J to 8 bases, leaving 9 bases not matched to a gene. Germline CDR1 SQVTM, CDR2 ANQGSEA. CDR3 DNA sequence: TGCAGCGTTGGTACAGGGGGCCTAGGGGAGCCCCAGCATTTT. This sequence encodes CSVGTGGLGEPQHF.

The J gene is TRBJ1-2, the V gene TRBV27, with 9 bases that match TRBD1. V lost 5 bases, J lost 7 bases, and 11 bases stayed unmatched. The CDR3 consists of 15 residues. Germline CDR1 is MNHEY and CDR2 is SMNVEV (reference sequence). In DNA form, the CDR3 reads TGTGCCAGCAGTCCCCCTCGGACAGGGGAGGTTGGCTACACCTTC. Protein product: CASSPPRTGEVGYTF.

This clone has only a few counts. The V call is TRBV7-6, the J call TRBJ1-5, with D perhaps TRBD1 (5 bases). The length of the CDR3 is 14 residues. The V end lost 1 base, the J end lost 3 bases, and 7 bases lay between the germline ends. Germline-derived CDR1 and CDR2 are SGHVS and FNYEAQ. DNA of the CDR3: TGTGCCAGCAGCTTAGGCGGGGCCAATCAGCCCCAGCATTTT. It is translated as CASSLGGANQPQHF.

The count of this clone is one. The chain employs TRBV10-1 and TRBJ2-4; 7 nucleotides align to TRBD1. V shed 6 bases and J 5 bases; nucleotides not matched to a gene: 4. The CDR3 contains 13 residues. The V gene's germline CDR1 is WNHNN and CDR2 SYGVQD (reference sequence). Written as DNA, the CDR3 is TGCGCCAGCAGCCGGGACAGAGAAAACATTCAGTACTTC. This translates into CASSRDRENIQYF.

The V call is TRBV12-5, the J call TRBJ1-6, with 8 bases identical to TRBD1. V shed 4 bases, J shed 2 bases, and the junction held 4 bases outside the gene matches. Germline lookup yields CDR1 LGHNT and CDR2 FRNRAP. The CDR3 spans 16 residues. CDR3 sequence reads: CASGSGQGTYNSPLHF. Here the CDR3 DNA reads TGTGCTAGTGGTTCAGGACAGGGAACCTATAATTCACCCCTCCACTTT.

A single count supports this clone. This sequence joins TRBV4-1 and TRBJ2-3; TRBD2 might be the D (7 bases). Germline assignment: CDR1 MGHRA and CDR2 YSYEKL. CDR3 length equals 15 residues. The germline V and J ends were trimmed by 4 bases and 7 bases, with 18 bases remaining between them. CDR3 residues: CASSLLGGAENTQYF. The CDR3 coding sequence is TGCGCCAGCAGCCTTTTGGGGGGGGCAGAAAATACGCAGTATTTT.

This chain uses TRBV30 with TRBJ2-1; weak D call: TRBD1 (5 bases). Germline V gene data show CDR1 as GTSNPN and CDR2 as SVGIG (reference sequence). V was pared by 0 bases and J by 6 bases, with 9 bases between. The CDR3 extends over 13 amino acids. Here the CDR3 reads CAWSVDRGNEQFF. The CDR3 DNA is TGTGCCTGGAGTGTAGATAGGGGCAATGAGCAGTTCTTC.

This chain connects TRBV11-3 to TRBJ2-7; no clear D. CDR3 length: 13 amino acids. From germline, CDR1 is SGHNT and CDR2 YENEEA. Trimming removed 0 bases from V and 3 bases from J, with 6 bases in between. The CDR3 nucleotides are TGTGCCAGCAGCTTAGATAGTAACTACGAGCAGTACTTC. It encodes CASSLDSNYEQYF.

The chain has TRBV13 and TRBJ1-1, with 12 bases identical to TRBD1. After removal of 4 bases from V and 4 bases from J, the junction contained 4 bases not matched to a gene. The CDR3 runs to 15 residues. Germline V gene lookup returns CDR1 PRHDT and CDR2 FYEKMQ (reference sequence). The CDR3 DNA follows: TGTGCCAGCAGCTCCGGGACAGGGGGCATCACTGAAGCTTTCTTT. Translation gives CASSSGTGGITEAFF.

As for this clone: Additional DNA sequences in this sample encode the identical CDR3. The CDR3 bases are TGTGCCAGCAGTCGGGACAGCCTCTATGAGCAGTACTTC. The encoded protein is CASSRDSLYEQYF. The rearrangement links TRBV6-5 to TRBJ2-7, with 7 bases lining up with TRBD1. Germline CDR1 reads MNHEY; CDR2 reads SVGAGI. The CDR3 runs 13 residues. J gave up 7 bases and V 5 bases, and 8 bases lay outside the gene matches.

J is TRBJ2-7 and V is TRBV7-3; 12 bases align to TRBD2. Germline trimming cut 2 bases from V and 4 bases from J; bases unmatched to any gene: 3. This CDR3 contains 15 residues. Germline V gene data show CDR1 as SGHTA and CDR2 as FQGTGA. In DNA, the CDR3 is TGTGCCAGCAGCTTAGATGGGACTAGCGGGTACGAGCAGTACTTC. It is translated as CASSLDGTSGYEQYF.

This chain uses TRBV23-1 with TRBJ1-6; D is unresolved. TRBV23-1 is treated as an ORF (open reading frame) with a function not yet certain. This CDR3 contains 16 residues. Deletions cut 0 bases from V and 4 bases from J, with 10 bases between. CDR3 DNA sequence: TGCGCCAGCAGTCAATCGGGAGGCGCATATAATTCACCCCTCCACTTT. As protein: CASSQSGGAYNSPLHF.

The chain recombines TRBV7-9 with TRBJ1-1, with unresolved D. V lost 4 bases to trimming and J lost 5 bases, with 8 bases between them. The CDR3 has 12 amino acids. Per the germline V gene, CDR1 is SEHNR and CDR2 is FQNEAQ (reference sequence). The CDR3 sequence is CASSSPETEAFF. The CDR3 nucleotides read TGTGCCAGCAGCTCCCCGGAGACTGAAGCTTTCTTT.

The rearrangement links TRBV27 to TRBJ1-3; TRBD1 aligns across 7 bases. V lost 4 bases and J lost 4; bases outside the gene matches: 4. CDR3 length equals 14 residues. In germline, CDR1 is MNHEY, CDR2 SMNVEV (reference sequence). The CDR3 bases are TGTGCCAGCAGTTCCCCGGGACAGGGAAACACCATATATTTT. This sequence encodes CASSSPGQGNTIYF.

The chain employs TRBV18 and TRBJ1-1, with TRBD1 as a possible D gene (5 bases). This CDR3 has 16 residues. V lost 6 bases and J lost 1, with 18 bases in between. Germline-derived CDR1 and CDR2 are KGHSH and LQKENI. The CDR3 DNA reads as TGTGCCAGCTCCCCGTTCAGGGCGGATCCGAACACTGAAGCTTTCTTT. Amino acid sequence: CASSPFRADPNTEAFF.

The chain employs TRBV4-1 and TRBJ1-3; 10 bases agree with TRBD1. CDR3 length: 17 amino acids. The ends lost 1 base at V and 2 bases at J; junction bases unmatched: 5. Germline V lookup: CDR1 MGHRA, CDR2 YSYEKL. CDR3 DNA sequence: TGCGCCAGCAGCCAAGCCCCGGGACAGGGGACTGGAAACACCATATATTTT. The encoded protein is CASSQAPGQGTGNTIYF.

This clone was detected only once. The chain recombines TRBV30 with TRBJ2-3; 11 nucleotides match TRBD1. Germline trimming cut 3 bases from V and 5 bases from J; bases unmatched to any gene: 4. CDR1 is GTSNPN, CDR2 SVGIG, per germline (reference sequence). The CDR3 totals 14 residues. The CDR3 here is CAWSLGQGGDTQYF. Written as DNA, the CDR3 is TGTGCCTGGAGCCTGGGACAGGGGGGAGATACGCAGTATTTT.

The chain combines TRBV7-3 with TRBJ2-1; the D gene is possibly TRBD2 (7 bases). Trimming pared 5 bases from V and 9 bases from J, leaving 20 bases between. Germline-derived CDR1 and CDR2 are SGHTA and FQGTGA. CDR3 length equals 15 residues. The DNA of the CDR3 is TGTGCCAGCAGCCCCTGGGGGGCGGGAGATTCTGAGCAGTTCTTC. Its protein product is CASSPWGAGDSEQFF.

This CDR3 reads CASSLGRRTEAFF. The CDR3 bases are TGTGCCAGCAGCTTGGGCAGAAGGACTGAAGCTTTCTTT. The rearrangement uses TRBV7-3 and TRBJ1-1; D gene unclear. Trimming removed 3 bases at V and 5 bases at J, with 10 bases between. Germline CDR1 reads SGHTA; CDR2 reads FQGTGA. CDR3 length: 13 amino acids.

J is TRBJ2-1 and V is TRBV5-4; 12 nucleotides align to TRBD2. V shed 4 bases and J 12 bases; nucleotides not matched to a gene: 5. Germline loops: CDR1 SGHNT, CDR2 YYREEE (reference sequence). CDR3 length: 13 amino acids. The CDR3 region is CASSIWTSGTQFF. DNA of the CDR3: TGTGCCAGCAGCATTTGGACTAGCGGGACGCAGTTCTTC.

The rearrangement joins TRBV7-8 to TRBJ2-5; a weak D match, TRBD2 (5 bases). CDR1 and CDR2 (germline): SGHVS, FQNEAQ. There are 13 residues in the CDR3. V gave up 0 bases and J gave up 4 bases, with 6 bases separating them. CDR3 in amino acids: CASSLAGRETQYF. DNA for the CDR3: TGTGCCAGCAGCTTAGCAGGGAGAGAGACCCAGTACTTC.

This clone was picked up one time. This chain joins TRBV30 and TRBJ1-4; 9 positions agree with TRBD1. The CDR3 is 14 residues long. V lost 7 bases and J lost 11; bases outside the gene matches: 14. The germline V gene has CDR1 GTSNPN and CDR2 SVGIG (reference sequence). This CDR3 is CASNLRDRAYKLFF. The DNA for the CDR3 is TGTGCCTCCAACCTCCGGGACAGGGCCTACAAACTGTTTTTT.

V gene TRBV7-3 combines with J gene TRBJ2-7, with TRBD1 matching over 9 bases. There are 15 residues in the CDR3. The V and J ends lost 3 bases and 4 bases, in that order; junction bases with no gene match: 7. Per the germline V gene, CDR1 is SGHTA and CDR2 is FQGTGA. The CDR3 protein is CASSLGGQGKYEQYF. The CDR3 nucleotides are TGTGCCAGCAGCTTGGGAGGACAGGGGAAATACGAGCAGTACTTC.

The gene calls are TRBV6-5 and TRBJ2-6; D not resolved. V dropped 10 bases and J dropped 4 bases, with 17 bases sitting between them. This CDR3 spans 15 amino acids. CDR1 is MNHEY, CDR2 SVGAGI, per germline. DNA of the CDR3: TGTGCCACCCAACGAGGAACCTCGGGGGCCAACGTCCTGACTTTC. Translation: CATQRGTSGANVLTF.

The V gene is TRBV3-1 (or the pseudogene TRBV3-2), the J gene TRBJ2-1; TRBD1 agrees at 7 bases. J gave up 6 bases and V 4 bases, and 12 bases lay outside the gene matches. This CDR3 region has 16 residues. The V gene's germline CDR1 is LGHDT and CDR2 YNNKEL (reference sequence). CDR3 bases: TGTGCCAGCAGCCCTCCCGGGACAGTTAGGGCCAATGAGCAGTTCTTC. As protein: CASSPPGTVRANEQFF.